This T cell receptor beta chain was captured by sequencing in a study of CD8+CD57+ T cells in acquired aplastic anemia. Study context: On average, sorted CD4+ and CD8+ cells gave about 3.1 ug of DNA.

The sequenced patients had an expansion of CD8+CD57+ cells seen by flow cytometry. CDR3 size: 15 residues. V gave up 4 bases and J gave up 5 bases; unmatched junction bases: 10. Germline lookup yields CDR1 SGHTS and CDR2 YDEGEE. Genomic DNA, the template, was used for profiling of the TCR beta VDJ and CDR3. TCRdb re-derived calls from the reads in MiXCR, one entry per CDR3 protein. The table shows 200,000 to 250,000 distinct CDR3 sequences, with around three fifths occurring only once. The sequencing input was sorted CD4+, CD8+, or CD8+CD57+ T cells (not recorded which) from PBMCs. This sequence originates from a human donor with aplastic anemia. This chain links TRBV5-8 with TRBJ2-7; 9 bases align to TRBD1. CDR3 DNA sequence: TGTGCCAGCAGCCCCCGCTGGGACAGGGACAACGAGCAGTACTTC. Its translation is CASSPRWDRDNEQYF. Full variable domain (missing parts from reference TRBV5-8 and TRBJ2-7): EAGVTQSPTHLIKTRGQQATLRCSPISGHTSVYWYQQALGLGLQFLLWYDEGEERNRGNFPPRFSGRQFPNYSSELNVNALELEDSALYLCASSPRWDRDNEQYFGPGTRLTVT.